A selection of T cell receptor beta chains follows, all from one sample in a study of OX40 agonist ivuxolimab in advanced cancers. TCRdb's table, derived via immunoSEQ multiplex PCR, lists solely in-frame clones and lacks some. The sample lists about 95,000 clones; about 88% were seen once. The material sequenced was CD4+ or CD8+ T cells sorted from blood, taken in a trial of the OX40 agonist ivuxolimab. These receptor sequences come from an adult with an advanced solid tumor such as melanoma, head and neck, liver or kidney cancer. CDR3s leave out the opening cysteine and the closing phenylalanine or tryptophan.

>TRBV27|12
ASSFDRGNNEQF
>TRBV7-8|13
ASSVGQGAYQPQH
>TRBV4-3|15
ASSQRTSGAFTDTQY
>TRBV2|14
ASRLGGLAGPETQY
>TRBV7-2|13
ASSSDGGAWGGYT
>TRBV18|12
ASSPSEITDTQY
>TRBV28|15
ASSQSWGQVKIYGYT
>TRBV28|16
ASSGTFIPGQRVDEQF
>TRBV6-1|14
ASREIYGSGTGELF
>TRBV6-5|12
ASSRGALYNEQF
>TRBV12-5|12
ASAWGVGAETQY
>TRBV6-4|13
ATSLNPGGTDTQY
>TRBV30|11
AWSVLQGSEAF
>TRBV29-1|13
SVEDQGGGANVLT
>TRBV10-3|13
AISDSGPSVQPQH
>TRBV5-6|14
ASSNRHRWRSYEQY
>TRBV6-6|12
ASSPGTGTTEAF
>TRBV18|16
ASSPQDFGGRANNEQF
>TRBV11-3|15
ASSLSYGATNTGELF
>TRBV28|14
ASSYQGAFNTGELF
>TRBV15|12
ATSRARVREKLF
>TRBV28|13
ASKVSGDMNTEAF
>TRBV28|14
ASSDPGQGNTGELF
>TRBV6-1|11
ASIMISSTEAF
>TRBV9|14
ASSVGLRAGNTEAF
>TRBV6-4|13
ASSAQGTYNSPLH
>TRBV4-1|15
ASSQDPGQGSYQPQH
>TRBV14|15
ASSPRQGAYGRWEQY
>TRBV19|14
ASSDSPGLDTGELF
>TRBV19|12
ASAVARAHYGYT
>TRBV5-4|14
ASSLDLAGGQETQY
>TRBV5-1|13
ASSPDGVPGNTIY
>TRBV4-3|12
ASSQETGGSEAF